These 5 T cell receptor beta chains were all obtained from the same sample, sequenced in a study of cytomegalovirus exposure and HLA in healthy donors. 13 Jbeta primers and 60 Vbeta primers were used for the PCR. Using immunoSEQ multiplex PCR, the repertoire was profiled, and TCRdb retains in-frame clones only, with some absent. The sample lists around 100,000 clones, about 59% seen once, with less than 4.5% in the top ten. The specimen was PBMCs. These receptors were obtained from a man younger than 45 in good health and CMV-seropositive.

The rearrangement uses TRBV7-9 and TRBJ1-1, with D possibly being TRBD1 (6 bases). This CDR3 has 15 amino acids. V was clipped by 4 bases and J by 5 bases, with 17 bases between them. The germline V gene encodes CDR1 SEHNR and CDR2 FQNEAQ (reference sequence). In DNA form, the CDR3 reads TGTGCCAGCAGCTCAACAACAGGGCCGGGGACTGAAGCTTTCTTT. Its protein is CASSSTTGPGTEAFF.

This clone occurred a few times. The chain joins TRBV6-5 to TRBJ1-5; weak D call: TRBD1 (5 bases). The V end lost 5 bases, the J end lost 0 bases, and 11 bases lay between the germline ends. Germline CDR1 is MNHEY and CDR2 is SVGAGI. The CDR3 runs 15 residues. CDR3 loop: CASSAGTDSNQPQHF. The CDR3 DNA reads TGTGCCAGCAGTGCGGGGACGGATAGCAATCAGCCCCAGCATTTT.

This rearrangement joins TRBV11-3 to TRBJ1-1; no reliable D call. V was pared by 4 bases and J by 7 bases, with 13 bases between. The CDR3 runs to 13 residues. The germline CDR1 and CDR2 sequences are SGHNT and YENEEA. The CDR3 bases are TGTGCCAGCAGCTCTCCTCGAGTCGGTGAAGCTTTCTTT. It encodes CASSSPRVGEAFF.

V gene TRBV9 combines with J gene TRBJ1-1; D perhaps matches TRBD1 (6 bases). The CDR3 extends over 15 amino acids. Trimming removed 3 bases from V and 4 bases from J, with 16 bases in between. CDR1 and CDR2 (germline): SGDLS, YYNGEE. The CDR3 is CASSGDTLPSTEAFF. Written as DNA, the CDR3 is TGTGCCAGCAGCGGGGACACATTGCCCAGCACTGAAGCTTTCTTT. Filled out from reference TRBV9 and TRBJ1-1, the complete variable domain reads DSGVTQTPKHLITATGQRVTLRCSPRSGDLSVYWYQQSLDQGLQFLIQYYNGEERAKGNILERFSAQQFPDLHSELNLSSLELGDSALYFCASSGDTLPSTEAFFGQGTRLTVV.

The V and J genes are TRBV5-1 and TRBJ1-1; D not certain. This CDR3 has 14 amino acids. V was trimmed by 4 bases and J by 1 base, leaving 11 bases between them. Germline CDR1 is SGHRS and CDR2 is YFSETQ. The DNA of the CDR3 is TGCGCCAGCAGCCAACAGCCATCGAACACTGAAGCTTTCTTT. Its protein is CASSQQPSNTEAFF.